These 10 T cell receptor beta chains came from one sample sequenced in a study of technical replicates of blood from a few donors. Only in-frame clones appear in the TCRdb table, and some are missing; sequencing was by immunoSEQ multiplex PCR. Counted here are about 49,000 clones, 90% to 95% occurring once; the ten biggest clones make up approximately 3.6%. Sequencing was carried out using PBMCs. These receptor sequences come from a human donor in good health. Some clones in this sample may be carry-over from other donors' samples.

This chain joins TRBV2 and TRBJ2-1; 8 nucleotides match TRBD2. Germline trimming cut 2 bases from V and 6 bases from J; bases unmatched to any gene: 3. Germline loops: CDR1 SNHLY, CDR2 FYNNEI. The CDR3 is 14 residues long. CDR3 DNA sequence: TGTGCCAGCAGTGAAAGTCTAGCGGGCAATGAGCAGTTCTTC. It is translated as CASSESLAGNEQFF.

The CDR3, as DNA: TGTGCCAGCATTGGGTTGGCGGGAGGGGCCTACGAGCAGTACTTC. Residues: CASIGLAGGAYEQYF. The chain uses TRBV6-1 and TRBJ2-7; 9 bases line up with TRBD2. The CDR3 contains 15 residues. The V gene's germline CDR1 is MNHNS and CDR2 SASEGT. With V trimmed by 7 bases and J by 2 bases, 9 bases remained unmatched.

CDR3 bases: TGCGCCAGCAGCTTGGAGGGGAACTATGGCTACACCTTC. Translated: CASSLEGNYGYTF. This chain links TRBV5-1 with TRBJ1-2; TRBD1 might be the D (5 bases). The CDR3 runs to 13 residues. Trimming pared 0 bases from V and 2 bases from J, leaving 5 bases between. Per germline, CDR1 SGHRS and CDR2 YFSETQ.

The chain employs TRBV6-1 and TRBJ2-1, with 7 nucleotides matching TRBD2. J gave up 10 bases and V 3 bases, and 3 bases lay outside the gene matches. There are 12 residues in the CDR3. Germline loops: CDR1 MNHNS, CDR2 SASEGT. In DNA, the CDR3 is TGTGCCAGCAGTGATCCAGCGGGGGAGCAGTTCTTC. The encoded protein is CASSDPAGEQFF.

The chain carries TRBV5-6 and TRBJ2-7, with TRBD2 matching over 7 bases. The CDR3 runs to 14 residues. Germline CDR1 is SGHDT and CDR2 is YYEEEE. J was trimmed by 0 bases and V by 6 bases; bases with no gene match: 6. The CDR3 reads CASTWGGSSYEQYF. In nucleotides, the CDR3 is TGTGCCAGCACCTGGGGGGGGAGCTCCTACGAGCAGTACTTC.

The chain links TRBV29-1 to TRBJ1-1; no firm D call. CDR3 length: 12 residues. V lost 2 bases, J lost 0 bases, and 4 bases lay in between. The germline CDR1 and CDR2 sequences are SQVTM and ANQGSEA. The CDR3 protein is CSVEPMNTEAFF. Here the CDR3 DNA reads TGCAGCGTTGAACCTATGAACACTGAAGCTTTCTTT. Together with reference TRBV29-1 and TRBJ1-1, the CDR3 gives the full variable domain: SAVISQKPSRDICQRGTSLTIQCQVDSQVTMMFWYRQQPGQSLTLIATANQGSEATYESGFVIDKFPISRPNLTFSTLTVSNMSPEDSSIYLCSVEPMNTEAFFGQGTRLTVV.

V is TRBV4-1 and J is TRBJ2-5; 13 bases line up with TRBD2. There are 15 residues in the CDR3. V dropped 0 bases and J dropped 11; count of bases not matched to a gene: 6. Germline CDR1 and CDR2: MGHRA and YSYEKL. DNA of the CDR3: TGCGCCAGCAGCCAAGACTCGACTAGCGGGAGGATGCAGTACTTC. As protein: CASSQDSTSGRMQYF.

The chain joins TRBV30 to TRBJ2-7; 10 positions agree with TRBD2. CDR3 length: 16 residues. CDR1 is GTSNPN, CDR2 SVGIG, per germline (reference sequence). The junction had 10 bases not matched to a gene; V was cut back by 0 bases and J by 5 bases. CDR3 coding DNA: TGTGCCTGGAGTGTATGGCTAGCGGGAGAAGGTCACGAGCAGTACTTC. Protein sequence: CAWSVWLAGEGHEQYF.

V is TRBV19 and J is TRBJ1-5, with D possibly TRBD1 on 6 matching bases. Germline loops: CDR1 LNHDA, CDR2 SQIVND (reference sequence). The CDR3 sequence is 17 residues long. V lost 6 bases and J 4 bases, leaving 22 bases between the germline ends. CDR3 nucleotides: TGTGCCAGTAGCTTAGGGGCACGACAGGTACCAAATCAGCCCCAGCATTTT. Its translation: CASSLGARQVPNQPQHF.

The rearrangement links TRBV25-1 to TRBJ2-1; TRBD2 agrees at 13 bases. Trimming took 7 bases from V and 3 from J; bases not matched to a gene: 3. Germline V gene sequence: CDR1 MGHDK, CDR2 SYGVNS. This CDR3 has 15 amino acids. CDR3 nucleotide sequence: TGTGCCAGCACGACTAGCGGGGGGCTCTACAATGAGCAGTTCTTC. It yields the protein CASTTSGGLYNEQFF. Supplemented by reference TRBV25-1 and TRBJ2-1, the full variable domain reads EADIYQTPRYLVIGTGKKITLECSQTMGHDKMYWYQQDPGMELHLIHYSYGVNSTEKGDLSSESTVSRIRTEHFPLTLESARPSHTSQYLCASTTSGGLYNEQFFGPGTRLTVL.